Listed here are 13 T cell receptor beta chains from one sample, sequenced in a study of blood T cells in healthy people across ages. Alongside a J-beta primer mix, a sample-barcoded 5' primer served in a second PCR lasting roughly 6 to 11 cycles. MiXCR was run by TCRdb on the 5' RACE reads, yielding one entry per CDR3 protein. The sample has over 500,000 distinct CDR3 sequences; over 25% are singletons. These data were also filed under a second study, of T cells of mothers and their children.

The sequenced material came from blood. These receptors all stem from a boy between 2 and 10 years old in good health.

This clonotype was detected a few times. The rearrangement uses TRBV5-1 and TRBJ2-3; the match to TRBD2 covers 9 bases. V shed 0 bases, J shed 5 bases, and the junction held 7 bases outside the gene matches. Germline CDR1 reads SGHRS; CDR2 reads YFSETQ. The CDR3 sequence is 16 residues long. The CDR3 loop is CASSLGSGGGGDTQYF. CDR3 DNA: TGCGCCAGCAGCTTGGGTAGCGGGGGCGGAGGAGATACGCAGTATTTT.

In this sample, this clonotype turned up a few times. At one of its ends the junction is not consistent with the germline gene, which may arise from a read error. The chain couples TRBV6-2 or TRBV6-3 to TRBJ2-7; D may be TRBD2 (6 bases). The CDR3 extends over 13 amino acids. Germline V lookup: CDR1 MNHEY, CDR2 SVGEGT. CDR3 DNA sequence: TGTGCCAGCAGTTACTGGAGGGTGCCCGAGCAGCACTTC. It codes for CASSYWRVPEQHF.

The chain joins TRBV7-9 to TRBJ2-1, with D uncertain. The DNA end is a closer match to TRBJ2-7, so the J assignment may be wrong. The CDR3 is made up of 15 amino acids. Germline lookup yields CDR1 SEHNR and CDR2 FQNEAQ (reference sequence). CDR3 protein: CASSQGQVYNYEQYF. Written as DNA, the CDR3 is TGTGCCAGCAGCCAAGGTCAGGTTTACAACTACGAGCAGTACTTC.

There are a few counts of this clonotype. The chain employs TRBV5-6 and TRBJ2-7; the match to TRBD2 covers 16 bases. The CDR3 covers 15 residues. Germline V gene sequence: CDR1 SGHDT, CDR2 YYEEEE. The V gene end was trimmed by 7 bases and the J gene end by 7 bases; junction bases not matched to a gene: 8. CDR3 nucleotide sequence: TGTGCCAGCGGGACTAGCGGGAGGGCCGTGGTTGAGCAGTACTTC. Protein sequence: CASGTSGRAVVEQYF.

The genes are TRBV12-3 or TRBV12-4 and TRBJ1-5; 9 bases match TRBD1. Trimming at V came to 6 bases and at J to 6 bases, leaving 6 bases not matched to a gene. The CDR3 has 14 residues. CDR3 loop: CASSPTGGGQPQHF. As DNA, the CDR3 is TGTGCCAGCAGCCCCACAGGGGGCGGTCAGCCCCAGCATTTT.

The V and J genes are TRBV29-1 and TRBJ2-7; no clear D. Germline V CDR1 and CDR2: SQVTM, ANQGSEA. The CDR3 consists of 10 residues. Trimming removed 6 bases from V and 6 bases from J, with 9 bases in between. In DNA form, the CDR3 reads TGCAGCGTGGCCGAGGTCGAGCAGTACTTC. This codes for CSVAEVEQYF.

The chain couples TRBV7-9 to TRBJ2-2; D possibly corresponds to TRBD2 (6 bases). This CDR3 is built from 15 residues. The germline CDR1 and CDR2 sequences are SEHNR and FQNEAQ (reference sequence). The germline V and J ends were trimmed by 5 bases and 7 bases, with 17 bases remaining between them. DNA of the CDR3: TGTGCCAGCAGCCCGGACTACTTTTCGGGCGGGGAGCTGTTTTTT. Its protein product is CASSPDYFSGGELFF.

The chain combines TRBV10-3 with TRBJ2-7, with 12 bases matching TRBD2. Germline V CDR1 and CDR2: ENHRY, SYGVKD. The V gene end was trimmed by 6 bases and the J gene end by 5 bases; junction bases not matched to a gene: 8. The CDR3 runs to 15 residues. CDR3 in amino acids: CAISRLAGVEDEQYF. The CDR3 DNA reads TGTGCCATCAGCCGACTAGCGGGAGTTGAAGACGAGCAGTACTTC.

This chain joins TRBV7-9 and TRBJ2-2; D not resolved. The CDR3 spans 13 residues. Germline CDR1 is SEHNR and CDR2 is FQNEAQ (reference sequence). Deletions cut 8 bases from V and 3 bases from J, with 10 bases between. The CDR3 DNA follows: TGTGCCAGCCAGATGGTAGACACCGGGGAGCTGTTTTTT. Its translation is CASQMVDTGELFF. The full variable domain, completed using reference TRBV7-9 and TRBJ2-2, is DTGVSQNPRHKITKRGQNVTFRCDPISEHNRLYWYRQTLGQGPEFLTYFQNEAQLEKSRLLSDRFSAERPKGSFSTLEIQRTEQGDSAMYLCASQMVDTGELFFGEGSRLTVL.

DNA for the CDR3: TGTGCCTCTCAACCAGGGGGTAACATTCAGTACTTC. It is translated as CASQPGGNIQYF. The genes are TRBV30 and TRBJ2-4; 7 bases align to TRBD1. V gave up 7 bases and J gave up 7 bases; unmatched junction bases: 7. From germline, CDR1 is GTSNPN and CDR2 SVGIG (reference sequence). The CDR3 runs to 12 residues. Full variable domain (missing parts from reference TRBV30 and TRBJ2-4): SQTIHQWPATLVQPVGSPLSLECTVEGTSNPNLYWYRQAAGRGLQLLFYSVGIGQISSEVPQNLSASRPQDRQFILSSKKLLLSDSGFYLCASQPGGNIQYFGAGTRLSVL.

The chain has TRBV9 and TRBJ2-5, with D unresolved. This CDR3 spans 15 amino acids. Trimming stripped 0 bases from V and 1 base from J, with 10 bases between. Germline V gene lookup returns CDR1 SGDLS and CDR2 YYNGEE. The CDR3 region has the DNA TGTGCCAGCAGCGTAGGTGGCAGGACCCAAGAGACCCAGTACTTC. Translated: CASSVGGRTQETQYF.

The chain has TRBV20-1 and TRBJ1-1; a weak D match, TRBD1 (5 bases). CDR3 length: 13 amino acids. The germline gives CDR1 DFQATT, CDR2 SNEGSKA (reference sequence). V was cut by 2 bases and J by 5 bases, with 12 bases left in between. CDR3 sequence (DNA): TGCAGTGCTAGAAACCTGGAGGGGACTGAAGCTTTCTTT. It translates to CSARNLEGTEAFF.

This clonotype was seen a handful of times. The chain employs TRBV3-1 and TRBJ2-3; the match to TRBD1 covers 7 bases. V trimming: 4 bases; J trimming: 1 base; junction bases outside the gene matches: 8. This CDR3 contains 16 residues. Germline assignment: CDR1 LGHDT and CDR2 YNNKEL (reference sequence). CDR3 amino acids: CASSRQGWLGTDTQYF. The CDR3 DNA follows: TGTGCCAGCAGCCGACAGGGTTGGCTTGGCACAGATACGCAGTATTTT.